This T cell receptor (beta chain) stems from a study of a mutant IDH1 vaccine in newly diagnosed glioma. About the study: Eight vaccinations went to patients in weeks 1, 3, 5, 7, 11, 15, 19, 23. General study findings and limits: Top peripheral T cell clonotype shifts appeared unrelated to pseudoprogression.

TCRdb keeps only in-frame clones here, not all; method: immunoSEQ multiplex PCR. This table holds tens of thousands of clones, approximately 85% found once. The sample's time point: week 23, last vaccination. The study gave 300 ug of mutant IDH1 20-mer peptide per vaccine dose, with topical imiquimod. Only one count was recorded for this clone. Its antigen remains unknown. Compared with germline, one end of the junction differs, possibly owing to a read error. Germline loops: CDR1 SGHTS, CDR2 YDEGEE. The CDR3 is made up of 16 amino acids. The sequence derives from a woman aged 45-59 years with glioma. The chain carries TRBV5-8 and TRBJ2-7; D could derive from TRBD1 or TRBD2 (5 bases each). The source material was PBMCs, sampled from a glioma patient whose treatment included an IDH1 peptide vaccine. The CDR3 bases are TGTGCCAGCAGCTTGGGGGGGTCGAGCTGGGCCTACGGGCAGTACTTC. Translation: CASSLGGSSWAYGQYF.